This T cell receptor (beta chain) comes out of a study of blood T cell repertoires in COVID-19. The table came from immunoSEQ multiplex PCR; TCRdb's copy has only in-frame clones and leaves some out. The data contain about 400,000 clones, about 88% of them singletons. Cohort placement rested on clinical history that participants reported themselves. The CDR3 has 13 residues. Trimming pared 2 bases from V and 5 bases from J, leaving 8 bases between. The germline V gene encodes CDR1 KGHSH and CDR2 LQKENI. Sequencing was performed on PBMCs or T cells enriched from blood (not recorded which). The rearrangement uses TRBV18 and TRBJ2-3, with TRBD2 as a possible D gene (6 bases). The receptor comes from a woman under 40 who had recovered from COVID-19. CDR3 amino acids: CASSPGEVDTQYF. The CDR3 DNA follows: TGTGCCAGCTCACCAGGGGAGGTAGATACGCAGTATTTT.